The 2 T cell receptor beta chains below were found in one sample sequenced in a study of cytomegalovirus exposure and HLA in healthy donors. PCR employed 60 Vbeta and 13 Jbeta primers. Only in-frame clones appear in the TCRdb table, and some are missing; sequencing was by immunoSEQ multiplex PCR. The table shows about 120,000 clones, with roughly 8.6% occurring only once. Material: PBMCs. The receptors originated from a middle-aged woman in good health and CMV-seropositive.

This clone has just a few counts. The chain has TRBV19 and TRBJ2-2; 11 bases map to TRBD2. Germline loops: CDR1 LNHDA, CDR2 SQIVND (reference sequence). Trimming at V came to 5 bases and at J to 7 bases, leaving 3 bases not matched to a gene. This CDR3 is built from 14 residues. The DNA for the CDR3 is TGTGCCAGTAGTGCTAGCGGGGGGAACGGGGAGCTGTTTTTT. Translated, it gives CASSASGGNGELFF.

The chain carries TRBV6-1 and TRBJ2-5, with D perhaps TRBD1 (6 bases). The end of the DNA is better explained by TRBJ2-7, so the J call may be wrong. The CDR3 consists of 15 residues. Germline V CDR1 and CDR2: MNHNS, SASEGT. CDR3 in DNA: TGTGCCAGCAGCGGACCAACAGGGCTTGCCTACGAGCAGTACTTC. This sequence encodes CASSGPTGLAYEQYF.